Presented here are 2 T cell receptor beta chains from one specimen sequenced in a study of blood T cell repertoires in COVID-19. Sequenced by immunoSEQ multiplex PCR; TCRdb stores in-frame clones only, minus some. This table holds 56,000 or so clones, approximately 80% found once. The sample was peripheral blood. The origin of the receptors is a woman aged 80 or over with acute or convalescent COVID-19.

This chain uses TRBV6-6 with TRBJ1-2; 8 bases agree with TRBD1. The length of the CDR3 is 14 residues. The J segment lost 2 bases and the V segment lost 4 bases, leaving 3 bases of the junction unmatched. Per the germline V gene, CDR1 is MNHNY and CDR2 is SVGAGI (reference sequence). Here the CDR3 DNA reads TGTGCCAGCAGTTCCCGGACAGGGAACTATGGCTACACCTTC. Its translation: CASSSRTGNYGYTF.

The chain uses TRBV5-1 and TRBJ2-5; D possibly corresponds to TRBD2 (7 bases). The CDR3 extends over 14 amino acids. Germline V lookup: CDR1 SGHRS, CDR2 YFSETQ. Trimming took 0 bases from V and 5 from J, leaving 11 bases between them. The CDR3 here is CASSLGGGAETQYF. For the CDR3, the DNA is TGCGCCAGCAGCTTGGGGGGGGGCGCCGAGACCCAGTACTTC.